A single sample gave rise to the 30 T cell receptor beta chains below, sequenced in a study of metastatic and nonmetastatic thyroid tumors (dated by TCRdb to the early 2020s). Before undergoing thyroid surgery, none of the patients had been given any kind of treatment. Library prep was done by PCR. The listed sequencing device is Illumina HiSeq 4000. TCRdb reanalyzed the raw reads on its own, using fastp at Q25 for trimming and MiXCR for clone calling, and kept in-frame beta chains. The sample records over 55,000 clones, roughly 29% of which are singletons. The ten largest clones take up about 16% of the sample. Sequencing input: blood. The source of these receptors is a female donor with papillary thyroid cancer or a benign thyroid nodule (not recorded which). Some clones in this sample may be carry-over from other donors' samples.

This chain joins TRBV7-2 and TRBJ1-6; D call uncertain. This CDR3 contains 15 residues. V lost 2 bases and J lost 5, with 10 bases in between. CDR1 and CDR2 from the germline V gene are SGHTA and FQGNSA. The CDR3 region is CASSLLGGDNSPLHF. CDR3 coding DNA: TGTGCCAGCAGCTTATTGGGCGGAGATAATTCACCCCTCCACTTT. Variable domain in full (rest from reference TRBV7-2 and TRBJ1-6): GAGVSQSPSNKVTEKGKDVELRCDPISGHTALYWYRQSLGQGLEFLIYFQGNSAPDKSGLPSDRFSAERTGGSVSTLTIQRTQQEDSAVYLCASSLLGGDNSPLHFGNGTRLTVT.

The V and J genes are TRBV11-2 and TRBJ1-5; D is possibly TRBD1 (6 bases). The CDR3 loop spans 20 amino acids. CDR1 is SGHAT and CDR2 is FQNNGV in the germline V gene. The V gene lost 0 bases and the J gene lost 4 bases, with 25 bases spanning the gap. The DNA of the CDR3 is TGTGCCAGCAGCTTAGAGGCCACATCAGAGGGGACATCTAAAAATCAGCCCCAGCATTTT. It codes for CASSLEATSEGTSKNQPQHF.

This clone occurred many times. The chain combines TRBV27 with TRBJ2-1, with 9 nucleotides matching TRBD2. This CDR3 has 15 residues. J was trimmed by 6 bases and V by 8 bases; bases with no gene match: 11. Per germline, CDR1 MNHEY and CDR2 SMNVEV (reference sequence). CDR3 in amino acids: CASGKASGNVNEQFF. The CDR3 DNA is TGTGCCAGCGGGAAGGCTAGCGGGAATGTCAATGAGCAGTTCTTC.

The rearrangement links TRBV12-3 or TRBV12-4 to TRBJ2-2; 9 bases are shared with TRBD1. There are 14 residues in the CDR3. Trimming took 5 bases from V and 6 from J; bases not matched to a gene: 4. The CDR3 loop reads CASSRTGGSGELFF. The CDR3 region has the DNA TGTGCCAGCAGTAGAACAGGGGGCTCCGGGGAGCTGTTTTTT.

This chain uses TRBV20-1 with TRBJ2-3; 7 nucleotides line up with TRBD2. CDR1 DFQATT and CDR2 SNEGSKA come from the germline V gene (reference sequence). J lost 5 bases, V lost 5 bases, and 7 bases had no gene match. This CDR3 spans 13 amino acids. Here the CDR3 DNA reads TGCAGTGCTTCACTAGGGAGGGGAGATACGCAGTATTTT. Encoded protein: CSASLGRGDTQYF.

This clone was seen many times. Other DNA sequences in the same sample also yield this CDR3. The rearrangement uses TRBV11-1 and TRBJ1-6; TRBD1 matches at 11 bases. The CDR3 is 16 residues long. J was trimmed by 9 bases and V by 6 bases; bases with no gene match: 10. Germline assignment: CDR1 SGHAT and CDR2 FQDESV (reference sequence). The CDR3 is CASSPTGTGGFSPLHF. CDR3 coding DNA: TGTGCCAGCAGTCCCACCGGGACAGGGGGTTTTTCACCCCTCCACTTT.

With respect to this clone: This same CDR3 is encoded by further DNA sequences in the sample. J is TRBJ1-2 and V is TRBV6-1; D is possibly TRBD1 (5 bases). The CDR3 contains 13 residues. V was trimmed by 6 bases and J by 7 bases, leaving 15 bases between them. CDR1 and CDR2 (germline): MNHNS, SASEGT. The CDR3 DNA reads as TGTGCCAGCAGAGGGGATGGGGGAGGTGGCTACACCTTC. Translation gives CASRGDGGGGYTF.

V usage is TRBV5-5 and J usage is TRBJ2-2; possibly TRBD1 for D (5 bases). Germline CDR1 is SGHKS and CDR2 is YYEKEE (reference sequence). CDR3 length equals 15 residues. V lost 4 bases and J lost 2, with 12 bases in between. The CDR3 loop reads CASSDTQGNTGELFF. As DNA, the CDR3 is TGTGCCAGCAGCGATACGCAGGGAAACACCGGGGAGCTGTTTTTT.

In its sample, this clone was seen a few times. The chain is built from TRBV6-1 and TRBJ1-5; D gene ambiguous. Germline V gene lookup returns CDR1 MNHNS and CDR2 SASEGT. V lost 2 bases and J lost 0, with 8 bases in between. The CDR3 spans 15 residues. CDR3 nucleotide sequence: TGTGCCAGCAGTGAACCCCAGTATAGCAATCAGCCCCAGCATTTT. Its protein is CASSEPQYSNQPQHF.

This chain joins TRBV4-2 and TRBJ1-2; no reliable D call. Germline CDR1 reads LGHNA; CDR2 reads YNFKEQ. Trimming removed 2 bases from V and 4 bases from J, with 5 bases in between. The CDR3 is made up of 12 amino acids. CDR3 sequence (DNA): TGTGCCAGCAGCCAAAACGTCTATGGCTACACCTTC. Translation gives CASSQNVYGYTF.

This clone was detected a few times. The V and J genes are TRBV6-1 and TRBJ2-2; 14 nucleotides line up with TRBD2. The CDR3 consists of 16 residues. V shed 6 bases, J shed 5 bases, and the junction held 5 bases outside the gene matches. Germline CDR1 reads MNHNS; CDR2 reads SASEGT. The CDR3 loop reads CASRRLAGGQTGELFF. The CDR3 region has the DNA TGTGCCAGCAGACGACTAGCGGGGGGGCAGACCGGGGAGCTGTTTTTT.

This clone was counted only a few times. The gene calls are TRBV4-1 and TRBJ2-7, with 8 nucleotides matching TRBD1. CDR1 and CDR2 (germline): MGHRA, YSYEKL. The CDR3 consists of 16 residues. The ends lost 4 bases at V and 3 bases at J; junction bases unmatched: 11. CDR3 DNA sequence: TGCGCCAGCAGCCCCCACGGCCAGGGGGCCTACTACGAGCAGTACTTC. It yields the protein CASSPHGQGAYYEQYF.

In its sample, this clone was seen a few times. The genes are TRBV12-3 or TRBV12-4 and TRBJ2-5; D perhaps matches TRBD2 (6 bases). There are 13 residues in the CDR3. The germline V and J ends were trimmed by 7 bases and 5 bases, with 14 bases remaining between them. The CDR3 DNA reads TGTGCCAGCAAAACGGGTGGAGGGGAGACCCAGTACTTC. Translating gives CASKTGGGETQYF.

This clone was picked up a small number of times. This chain connects TRBV6-1 to TRBJ2-7; no reliable D call. Trimming pared 4 bases from V and 2 bases from J, leaving 6 bases between. The germline CDR1 and CDR2 sequences are MNHNS and SASEGT. The CDR3 loop spans 12 amino acids. The CDR3, as DNA: TGTGCCAGCAGTGCTCTAACCTACGAGCAGTACTTC. As protein: CASSALTYEQYF.

The J gene is TRBJ1-1, the V gene TRBV6-1, with 7 bases aligning to TRBD1. Trimming at V came to 6 bases and at J to 1 base, leaving 2 bases not matched to a gene. The CDR3 extends over 13 amino acids. CDR1 is MNHNS and CDR2 is SASEGT in the germline V gene. The CDR3 DNA sequence: TGTGCCAGCAGACAGGGGTGGAACACTGAAGCTTTCTTT. Its translation is CASRQGWNTEAFF.

This clone qualifies as medium-sized. This chain connects TRBV6-1 to TRBJ2-7; possibly TRBD1 or TRBD2 for D (5 bases each). V lost 5 bases and J lost 6, with 14 bases in between. Germline V gene data show CDR1 as MNHNS and CDR2 as SASEGT. This CDR3 has 13 residues. The CDR3 here is CASSTPGPFEQYF. Written as DNA, the CDR3 is TGTGCCAGCAGTACCCCGGGACCCTTCGAGCAGTACTTC.

The sample holds a few counts of this clone. The V gene is TRBV6-6, the J gene TRBJ1-1; 7 nucleotides match TRBD1. V lost 2 bases, J lost 11 bases, and 5 bases stayed unmatched. Germline CDR1 and CDR2: MNHNY and SVGAGI (reference sequence). The CDR3 is 12 amino acids. The CDR3 reads CASSYGDREAFF. CDR3 nucleotides: TGTGCCAGCAGTTACGGCGACAGGGAGGCTTTCTTT.

This clone came up a few times. This chain connects TRBV20-1 to TRBJ2-2; tentatively, D is TRBD1 (7 bases). Per the germline V gene, CDR1 is DFQATT and CDR2 is SNEGSKA (reference sequence). V lost 1 base, J lost 5 bases, and 11 bases lay in between. The CDR3 has 14 amino acids. CDR3 region: CSARGSGGTGELFF. The CDR3 DNA follows: TGCAGTGCTAGAGGTTCAGGGGGGACCGGGGAGCTGTTTTTT.

This clone was seen only a few times. This chain joins TRBV6-2 or TRBV6-3 and TRBJ2-1; perhaps TRBD2 as D (7 bases). Trimming shortened V by 6 bases and J by 6 bases, and 15 bases separated the two germline ends. In germline, CDR1 is MNHEY, CDR2 SVGEGT. The length of the CDR3 is 14 residues. CDR3 coding DNA: TGTGCCAGCAGAAGGGGGGGAGTACCCAATGAGCAGTTCTTC. Its translation is CASRRGGVPNEQFF.

Ten or more counts support this clone. Other DNA sequences from this sample encode an identical CDR3 as well. The J gene is TRBJ1-1, the V gene TRBV3-1, with D unclear. Germline CDR1 LGHDT, CDR2 YNNKEL (reference sequence). The V and J ends lost 0 bases and 0 bases respectively, with 2 bases between them. The CDR3 has 13 amino acids. DNA for the CDR3: TGTGCCAGCAGCCAAGAAATGAACACTGAAGCTTTCTTT. This sequence encodes CASSQEMNTEAFF.

The gene calls are TRBV6-1 and TRBJ2-1; possibly TRBD1 for D (6 bases). This CDR3 is built from 15 residues. Per the germline V gene, CDR1 is MNHNS and CDR2 is SASEGT. Trimming removed 6 bases from V and 4 bases from J, with 16 bases in between. The CDR3 region is CASRVQGVLYNEQFF. In nucleotides, the CDR3 is TGTGCCAGCAGGGTACAGGGTGTGTTGTACAATGAGCAGTTCTTC.

A few counts support this clone. One end of the junction varies from germline; a read error may be responsible. The rearrangement joins TRBV12-3 or TRBV12-4 to TRBJ2-1, with 7 bases fitting TRBD1. CDR3 length equals 14 residues. The CDR3 spells CAGSITGAYNEQFF. CDR3 bases: TGTGCCGGCAGTATAACAGGGGCCTACAATGAGCAGTTCTTC.

The V gene is TRBV6-2 or TRBV6-3, the J gene TRBJ1-1, with a tentative D call TRBD1 (6 bases). Trimming removed 8 bases from V and 1 base from J, with 14 bases in between. The germline CDR1 and CDR2 sequences are MNHEY and SVGEGT. This CDR3 spans 14 amino acids. Here the CDR3 DNA reads TGTGCCAGCGGTTCCAAGACAGGGAACACTGAAGCTTTCTTT. Its translation is CASGSKTGNTEAFF.

The chain recombines TRBV4-1 with TRBJ2-6, with 8 bases fitting TRBD1. Unmatched junction bases numbered 7, after V lost 4 bases and J lost 2 bases. Per the germline V gene, CDR1 is MGHRA and CDR2 is YSYEKL. The CDR3 spans 17 residues. DNA for the CDR3: TGCGCCAGCAGCCCCCGAATGACAGGGGCTGGGGCCAACGTCCTGACTTTC. It encodes CASSPRMTGAGANVLTF.

This clone is labeled as medium-sized (0.01 to 0.1%). The chain links TRBV7-3 to TRBJ1-2, with TRBD1 as a possible D gene (6 bases). The CDR3 consists of 15 residues. Germline CDR1 and CDR2: SGHTA and FQGTGA. The V and J ends lost 5 bases and 3 bases respectively, with 16 bases between them. CDR3 DNA sequence: TGTGCCAGCAGCCCTAGGGGGGGGTCGGACTATGGCTACACCTTC. This sequence encodes CASSPRGGSDYGYTF.

This clone was recorded once. V usage is TRBV7-2 and J usage is TRBJ2-7; D might be TRBD2 (5 bases). Per germline, CDR1 SGHTA and CDR2 FQGNSA. Trimming pared 5 bases from V and 2 bases from J, leaving 10 bases between. This CDR3 has 13 residues. CDR3 bases: TGTGCCAGCAGCCACGGGGTTACCTACGAGCAGTACTTC. Protein: CASSHGVTYEQYF.

This chain connects TRBV5-1 to TRBJ2-2; D might be TRBD1 or TRBD2, each matching 5 bases. This CDR3 comprises 14 residues. Germline assignment: CDR1 SGHRS and CDR2 YFSETQ. The V and J ends lost 0 bases and 4 bases respectively, with 7 bases between them. Written as DNA, the CDR3 is TGCGCCAGCAGCTTGGATGGGGGCACCGGGGAGCTGTTTTTT. Its protein product is CASSLDGGTGELFF.

The sample holds many counts of this clone. V usage is TRBV6-5 and J usage is TRBJ2-6; D not resolved. CDR1 is MNHEY, CDR2 SVGAGI, per germline. The CDR3 totals 16 residues. Trimming removed 0 bases at V and 1 base at J, with 7 bases between. The chain's CDR3 is CASSYSMDSGANVLTF. The CDR3 nucleotides are TGTGCCAGCAGTTACTCGATGGATTCTGGGGCCAACGTCCTGACTTTC.

This clone appeared a few times. V usage is TRBV24-1 and J usage is TRBJ2-1; 12 bases match TRBD1. Germline trimming cut 8 bases from V and 5 bases from J; bases unmatched to any gene: 15. CDR1 is KGHDR and CDR2 is SFDVKD in the germline V gene. This CDR3 comprises 18 residues. The CDR3 nucleotides read TGTGCCACCACTTCCATTATGGGGGGACAGGGGGCGAACAATGAGCAGTTCTTC. Encoded protein: CATTSIMGGQGANNEQFF.

A note on this clone: The identical CDR3 is also encoded by other nucleotide sequences in the sample. The chain carries TRBV6-2 or TRBV6-3 and TRBJ1-2; D is uncertain. The CDR3 is made up of 12 amino acids. V was clipped by 0 bases and J by 4 bases, with 3 bases between them. Germline CDR1 reads MNHEY; CDR2 reads SVGEGT. The chain's CDR3 is CASSYSGYGYTF. The CDR3 DNA reads as TGTGCCAGCAGTTACTCTGGCTATGGCTACACCTTC.